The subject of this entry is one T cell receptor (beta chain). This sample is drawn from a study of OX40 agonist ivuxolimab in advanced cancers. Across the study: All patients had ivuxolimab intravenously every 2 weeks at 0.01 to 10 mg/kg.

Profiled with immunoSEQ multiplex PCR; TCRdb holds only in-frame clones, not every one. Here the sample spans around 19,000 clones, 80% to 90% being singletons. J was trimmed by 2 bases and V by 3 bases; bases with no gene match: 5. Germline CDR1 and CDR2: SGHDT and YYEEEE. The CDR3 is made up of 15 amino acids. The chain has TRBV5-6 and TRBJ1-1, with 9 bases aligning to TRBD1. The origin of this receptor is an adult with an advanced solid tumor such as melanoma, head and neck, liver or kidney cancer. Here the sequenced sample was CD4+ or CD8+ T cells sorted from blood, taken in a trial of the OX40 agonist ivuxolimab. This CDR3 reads CASSSTGGGNTEAFF. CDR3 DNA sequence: TGTGCCAGCAGCTCGACAGGGGGTGGCAACACTGAAGCTTTCTTT.